The rows below give T cell receptor beta chains drawn from one sample of a study of cytomegalovirus exposure and HLA in healthy donors. TCRdb's table, derived via immunoSEQ multiplex PCR, lists solely in-frame clones and lacks some. Of some 97,000 clones listed, 70% to 85% are singletons. Source material: PBMCs. These receptors were taken from a woman between 18 and 29 years old in good health and CMV-seronegative. The CDR3 runs from the conserved cysteine through the conserved F or W. Fields, in order: V gene, clone size, J gene, CDR3 length, D gene, CDR3 protein, CDR3 DNA. The D gene is left open where the match is weak. Where a row states a size, it is once, few, many or the class of an expanded clone; other rows omit it.

TRBV2	-	TRBJ2-7	15	-	CASSTWGEISYEQYF	TGTGCCAGCAGCACATGGGGGGAAATTTCCTACGAGCAGTACTTC
TRBV14	-	TRBJ1-4	16	TRBD1	CASSQIGGGLGEKLFF	TGTGCCAGCAGCCAAATAGGAGGGGGCTTGGGAGAAAAACTGTTTTTT
TRBV7-9	-	TRBJ2-2	13	-	CASSPSGSGELFF	TGTGCCAGCAGTCCAAGCGGTTCCGGGGAGCTGTTTTTT
TRBV7-8	-	TRBJ2-1	19	TRBD2	CASSLSAGLAGVGYNEQFF	TGTGCCAGCAGCTTATCCGCGGGACTAGCGGGAGTCGGCTACAATGAGCAGTTCTTC
TRBV18	-	TRBJ1-3	15	-	CASSPTASSGNTIYF	TGTGCCAGCTCACCGACAGCTAGCTCTGGAAACACCATATATTTT
TRBV11-2	-	TRBJ2-5	17	-	CASSLVLAGPPQETQYF	TGTGCCAGCAGCTTAGTATTGGCGGGGCCACCACAAGAGACCCAGTACTTC
TRBV5-4	-	TRBJ1-2	13	TRBD1	CAGTLQGAYGYTF	TGTGCCGGCACCCTGCAGGGGGCCTATGGCTACACCTTC
TRBV15	-	TRBJ2-5	14	-	CATSGPGKRPTQYF	TGTGCCACCAGCGGCCCCGGGAAACGCCCCACCCAGTACTTC
TRBV11-2	-	TRBJ2-2	17	-	CASSPRGGGLNTGELFF	TGTGCCAGCAGCCCCCGTGGGGGGGGCCTGAACACCGGGGAGCTGTTTTTT
TRBV27	few	TRBJ2-7	16	TRBD2	CASSHWTSGSSYEQYF	TGTGCCAGCAGTCATTGGACTAGCGGGAGCTCCTACGAGCAGTACTTC
TRBV29-1	-	TRBJ2-2	14	-	CSVEASMNTGELFF	TGCAGCGTTGAAGCCAGTATGAACACCGGGGAGCTGTTTTTT
TRBV6-5	-	TRBJ2-3	14	TRBD2	CATNGGRGADTQYF	TGTGCCACGAACGGCGGGAGGGGGGCAGATACGCAGTATTTT
TRBV7-3	-	TRBJ2-3	14	-	CASSPSGQGDTQYF	TGTGCCAGCAGTCCCTCGGGCCAGGGGGATACGCAGTATTTT
TRBV5-6	-	TRBJ1-2	14	-	CASSLPGGPYGYTF	TGTGCCAGCAGCCTCCCTGGAGGCCCCTATGGCTACACCTTC
TRBV6-5	once	TRBJ2-3	15	-	CASSRRRTSTDTQYF	TGTGCCAGCAGTCGTCGGAGAACTAGCACAGATACGCAGTATTTT
TRBV6-1	-	TRBJ2-7	13	-	CASNEDFSYEQYF	TGTGCCAGCAATGAGGACTTCTCCTACGAGCAGTACTTC
TRBV18	-	TRBJ1-6	14	-	CASSPGEDGSPLHF	TGTGCCAGCTCACCGGGTGAGGATGGTTCACCCCTCCACTTT